The TCR beta chain under discussion was sequenced for a study of cytomegalovirus exposure and HLA in healthy donors (dated by TCRdb to about 2017). As for the study more broadly: An earlier analysis of fewer than 750 of the donors reported approximately 260 Gb of sequence data and around 120 million unique TCR beta sequences obtained from roughly 170 million T cells. Alongside the repertoire data, information on donor age, sex, ethnicity and CMV serostatus was compiled. The T cell repertoires of 550 to 850 subjects were profiled by immunosequencing and related to cytomegalovirus serostatus. In a later genetic analysis, genome-wide SNP genotypes for about three fifths of the roughly 670 donors were used, and that subset was treated as a discovery cohort. In an earlier analysis of several hundred of the donors, high-throughput TCR beta sequencing was used to judge whether each TCR beta V gene segment behaved as functional or pseudogenic. The study combined high-throughput TCR immunosequencing, statistical association of individual TCRs with disease status, and machine learning to predict cytomegalovirus infection status. In a later analysis, previously published TCR beta repertoires from roughly 710 donors were re-analyzed and high-resolution HLA genotyping was added so that TCR occurrence patterns could be studied. On average, around 240,000 unique TCR beta nucleotide sequences were sequenced per donor among about 400 genotyped donors of the cohort, with roughly 18% of those sequences being non-productive. Roughly 300 gigabases of sequencing data and 75 million to 85 million unique TCR sequences made up an early release that covered several hundred HLA-typed donors. The study aimed to test whether signatures of past pathogen exposure could be identified by cataloging public T cell receptors. A handful of DR-DQ haplotypes were handled as single units for association and clustering because linkage in the cohort was strong. In addition to the first cohort of 500 to 850 subjects, a separate validation cohort of approximately 130 different subjects was used. The number of typed donors differed by locus: about 629-630 for A, B, C, DRB1 and DQB1; 522 for DQA1; 606 for DPA1; and around 470 for DPB1. Rather than using new phenotypic data, the later analysis identified candidate immune exposures from TCR beta sequences and from how often those sequences occurred across donors. Both class I and class II loci were covered by HLA typing, at four-digit resolution. Of the roughly 400 genotyped donors, 65% to 90% fell in the genetic ancestry cluster associated with self-reported Caucasian donors. All discovery cohort repertoires had been generated using a single sequencing platform. What the work shows at the level of the full study, not this receptor alone: In a later analysis, most CMV-associated TCR beta chains were found to appear HLA-restricted, with HLA associations seemingly driven largely by CMV exposure. A further reported finding was that TCR beta sequences accurately predicted the HLA-A and HLA-B alleles for most subjects in the first cohort. The authors suggested that the approach could potentially be generalized to other disease states and immunological phenotypes. The presence/absence analyses assumed that sequencing depth was roughly uniform across donors, and that assumption may not be true. Specific HLA alleles were associated with 15,000 to 20,000 TCR beta sequences at a false discovery rate of 0.05 in a later analysis. In this cohort, only TCR beta chains were sequenced, and detectable features were limited by the absence of alpha or paired-chain data. When HLA alleles, especially DR and DQ, strongly co-occurred, attributing TCR associations to individual alleles was difficult. Linkage disequilibrium might explain the correlated functional status among segregating V segments, but an unknown experimental factor could not be ruled out. According to a later genetic analysis, donors in an Asian-associated ancestry cluster had fewer N-insertions in productive TCRs than the roughly 670-donor mean. A group of highly shared sequence variants was considered likely to be a technical artifact of the sequencing pipeline. Most TCR sequences were observed very rarely across donors, whereas some public TCRs were present in many individuals. CMV serostatus was the only immune exposure information available for the cohort. Because HLA typing was unavailable for some donors at each locus, only the typed subset was used in association tests. An earlier analysis of approximately 530 of the donors showed that most TCR beta V segments appeared in productive rearrangements either about 87% or about 30% of the time, which broadly matched IMGT annotations. In a later analysis, the rate of TCR association differed among HLA loci, with DRB1 alleles having the most associated TCRs and HLA-C alleles having the fewest. In a later analysis, HLA-associated TCR beta chains were found to be more clonally expanded and to have lower generation probabilities than equally common non-associated chains. A later analysis reported that several top co-occurrence clusters appeared linked to parvovirus B19, influenza, CMV and Epstein-Barr virus. In the study, about 150 TCR beta chains were listed as associated with cytomegalovirus. Because counts were too low, 15 or so rarely observed V segments, including chromosome 9 orphons, were excluded from the earlier analysis of about 500 of the donors. Some IMGT-functional V segments, including TRBV6-2 and TRBV6-3, could not be distinguished by the 87-base-pair reads and were therefore excluded. Cytomegalovirus status was reported to be diagnosed by the classifier with high specificity and sensitivity in both the original and validation cohorts. Three of the identified cytomegalovirus-associated TCR beta chains were confirmed in vitro to be specific for cytomegalovirus antigens. In a later genetic analysis, a missense DCLRE1C variant was associated with V-gene and J-gene trimming of TCR beta chains, and the association was replicated in an independent cohort.

With respect to this clone: No cognate antigen has been identified for it. Per-base quality was not reported, and no clone a single base away is much larger than it.

In total, 500 to 700 healthy bone marrow donors made up the cohort. Cohort members were all nominally healthy when sampled, although unrecorded immune exposures were likely present. The donor tested CMV seronegative and was one of the 352 seronegative cohort members. Every donor gave a peripheral blood sample, and the peripheral blood mononuclear cells from that sample were used for TCR beta sequencing. The Qiagen DNeasy Blood Extraction Kit was used to extract genomic DNA from the blood cell samples. The method was the immunoSEQ multiplex PCR assay. For the multiplex PCR, a mixture combining 60 forward primers for TCR Vbeta segments and 13 reverse primers for TCR Jbeta segments was used. The CDR3 region of rearranged TCR beta genes was amplified from genomic DNA with a multiplex PCR assay. Amplified TCR beta libraries were sequenced as 87-base-pair reads on the Illumina HiSeq System. The authors processed their data as follows. In a later analysis, tens of millions of unique TCR beta chains were counted across the 666 repertoires, and around 11 million of these chains were shared by at least two donors. Raw reads were error-corrected and collapsed into unique sequences by a nearest-neighbor algorithm in which closely related sequences were merged to remove PCR and sequencing errors. V, D and J gene segments were assigned by aligning CDR3 sequences to IMGT reference sequences. Each retained sequence needed at least a six-nucleotide match to both a V gene segment and a J gene segment. Rearrangements were classified as productive when the CDR3 lacked stop codons and remained in frame with V and J, and all other rearrangements were classified as non-productive. Following IMGT convention, CDR3 was defined as the stretch from the second conserved V-encoded cysteine to the conserved J-encoded phenylalanine. In an earlier analysis of 500 to 650 of the donors, sequences lacking an unambiguous match to a single V gene segment were excluded. In an earlier analysis of more than 500 of the donors, a V segment was called functional when productive rearrangements were above 56.7%, and segregating when the standard deviation between donors exceeded 5%. A statistical classification framework was developed to diagnose cytomegalovirus status using the catalog of TCR beta chain sequences. V and J gene assignment, in a later analysis, came from comparing TCR nucleotide sequences with IMGT/GENE-DB human TR gene sequences. A later analysis assigned CDR3 sequences and most-parsimonious VDJ recombination scenarios with the TCRdist pipeline. In a later analysis, each TCR beta chain was defined by its CDR3 amino acid sequence together with its V-gene family, and reads without a unique V-gene family were excluded. In a later analysis, around 650 highly shared, low-generation-probability nucleotide sequences were removed to address suspected cross-contamination and a sequencing artifact. In a later analysis, a clonal expansion index was calculated for each public chain from normalized within-repertoire ranks of inferred template counts. A later analysis computed generation probabilities with a VDJ recombination model fitted to out-of-frame rearrangements, and checked the results against IGoR. A later analysis scored TCR-TCR, TCR-HLA and TCR-CMV co-occurrence with hypergeometric tests, applying a repertoire-size bias correction to TCR pairs. A later analysis estimated false discovery rates by permuting HLA or CMV assignments 20 times. In a later analysis, co-occurring TCRs were grouped with DBSCAN, and TCRdist sequence similarity was added when clustering was performed within HLA-allele-positive subsets. Repertoires with fewer than 30,000 or more than 120,000 public chains, plus five repertoires with anomalous nucleotide sharing, were excluded from co-occurrence clustering. TCRdb provides this immuneACCESS table in a form limited to in-frame rearrangements. Some clones are lacking; in checked studies, under half of them reflect an unresolved V gene, and why the rest are absent is not known. D and trimming come from the DNA, and the V and J calls and clone size come from that table. Recorded for this sample are around 40,000 clones; about 70% of them occurred a single time. Of the sample, 5% to 8% is held by the ten largest clones.

The CDR3 measures 12 amino acids from cysteine to phenylalanine. Only CDR3 DNA is held: 36 bases, read in frame from base 1. Via the germline V gene (reference sequence), CDR1 is MNHNY and CDR2 SVGAGI. V sheds 5 bases and J sheds 13 bases, leaving 12 bases between their ends. Rearrangement joined TRBV6-6 to TRBJ1-6, with the identity of the D gene unclear. Sample: PBMCs. The clonotype comes from a man aged 25 to 45 in good health and CMV-seronegative. The CDR3 region has the sequence CASSLDLAPLHF. The nucleotides read TGTGCCAGCAGTCTTGATTTGGCTCCCCTCCACTTT.